This TCR beta chain was identified in a study of CD8 T cells in Susac syndrome (dated by TCRdb to between 2017 and 2020). Study-level background: Repertoire sequencing was used to test whether CD8+ T cell activation and differentiation in Susac syndrome was antigen driven. Clonality of the CD8+ T cell repertoire was compared between about a dozen healthy donors, roughly 14 Susac syndrome patients and 15 or so multiple sclerosis patients.

RNA was extracted using the RNeasy kit, and about 0.45 to 1 ug of the RNA was reverse transcribed with random hexamers. TCR beta CDR3 regions were amplified with the immunoSEQ multiplex PCR assay covering 54 Vbeta and 13 Jbeta segments. Bias from PCR amplification was corrected by using a synthetic template baseline for primer optimization and for computational correction. The authors' analysis ran thus. Reads were assigned to V, D and J genes according to IMGT and analyzed in immunoSEQ Analyzer, with only productive sequences retained. To calculate clonality, Shannon entropy was normalized by log2 of the number of productive unique sequences and then subtracted from one. For each patient and control, public and private clones were evaluated within the 100 most prevalent clones. Clones were defined as Susac-specific if absent from the healthy and MS cohorts, from 1052 published viral clones and from other ImmuneACCESS disease sequences. In-frame beta chains were kept once TCRdb had trimmed the public reads at Q25 with fastp and called clones with MiXCR. For every CDR3 protein sequence, its rows merge into one entry that carries the most common genes and DNA. In this record, the V and J calls reflect TCRdb's handling and not the investigators' own analysis. Recorded for this sample are about 120,000 distinct CDR3 sequences; roughly 92% of them occurred a single time. Together, the top ten hold about 0.12% of the sample.

The full study reports these points: The number of individuals in the TCR sequencing and HLA analysis was recognized as being relatively small.

Remarks on this clonotype: Its antigen is not yet known. Per-nucleotide qualities are absent, and no much larger clonotype sits a single base away.

High-throughput TCR beta sequencing profiled peripheral blood CD8+ and CD4+ T cells from healthy donors, Susac syndrome patients and multiple sclerosis patients. Healthy donors were age- and sex-matched controls. Bulk CD8+ and CD4+ T cells were purified by magnetic negative isolation, whereas CD8+ TEMRA cells were enriched by FACS. Blood was collected in EDTA tubes and processed within 24 hours, with PBMCs isolated through density gradient centrifugation. PBMCs intended for TCR sequencing were cryopreserved in liquid nitrogen and thawed later in a water bath at 37 degrees C. Purity of sorted or isolated CD4+, CD8+ and CD8+ TEMRA cells was at least 90%. This receptor was identified in a human donor in good health. The sequenced material came from CD8+ T cells from PBMCs.

CDR3 reads: CSASLPLAELQETQYF. The DNA is as follows: TGCAGTGCTAGTCTGCCCCTAGCGGAGCTCCAAGAGACCCAGTACTTC. The chain links TRBV20-1 with TRBJ2-5; TRBD2 agrees with 7 junctional bases. CDR1 and CDR2, looked up from the germline V gene (reference sequence), are DFQATT and SNEGSKA. The CDR3 numbers 16 residues from cysteine through phenylalanine. Only the CDR3 DNA stays, 48 bases, in frame from base 1. Trimming takes 3 bases off V and 1 base off J; junction bases not matched to a gene: 11.